The 19 T cell receptor beta chains below come from one sample, sequenced in a study of cytomegalovirus exposure and HLA in healthy donors. Vbeta (60) and Jbeta (13) primers were used in the PCR. Data came from immunoSEQ multiplex PCR; TCRdb stores just in-frame clones and leaves some out. Its table lists around 97,000 clones. Sequenced: PBMCs. The receptors were gathered from a man aged 35 to 55 in good health and CMV-seronegative.

This chain connects TRBV6-6 to TRBJ2-7, with D unresolved. This CDR3 has 12 residues. CDR1 MNHNY and CDR2 SVGAGI come from the germline V gene (reference sequence). Trimming shortened V by 6 bases and J by 5 bases, and 11 bases separated the two germline ends. DNA of the CDR3: TGTGCCAGCAGCCCCTCCCGTAACGAGCAGTACTTC. Translation gives CASSPSRNEQYF.

The V call is TRBV5-6, the J call TRBJ1-1, with a tentative D call TRBD1 (6 bases). The CDR3 loop spans 13 amino acids. Germline V gives CDR1 SGHDT, CDR2 YYEEEE. V gave up 1 base and J gave up 8 bases, with 12 bases separating them. CDR3 region: CASSLRGAVEAFF. CDR3 nucleotides: TGTGCCAGCAGCTTGCGGGGGGCCGTAGAAGCTTTCTTT.

The rearrangement joins TRBV2 to TRBJ1-1; 8 nucleotides align to TRBD1. Germline loops: CDR1 SNHLY, CDR2 FYNNEI. V lost 7 bases and J lost 0; bases outside the gene matches: 4. This CDR3 has 14 residues. The CDR3 spells CASNNRGMNTEAFF. The CDR3 coding sequence is TGTGCCAGCAACAACAGGGGGATGAACACTGAAGCTTTCTTT.

This chain links TRBV7-8 with TRBJ2-4; 13 bases agree with TRBD2. Germline loops: CDR1 SGHVS, CDR2 FQNEAQ. The CDR3 spans 18 residues. V was pared by 1 base and J by 0 bases, with 3 bases of the junction left unmatched. CDR3 bases: TGTGCCAGCAGCTTAGGACTAGCGGGAGGTTTAGCCAAAAACATTCAGTACTTC. Protein: CASSLGLAGGLAKNIQYF.

This chain joins TRBV30 and TRBJ1-6; 8 nucleotides align to TRBD1. Germline loops: CDR1 GTSNPN, CDR2 SVGIG (reference sequence). This CDR3 has 13 amino acids. The V segment lost 4 bases and the J segment 10 bases; nucleotides outside the gene matches: 6. CDR3 in amino acids: CAWTGQGQSPLHF. As DNA, the CDR3 is TGTGCCTGGACCGGACAGGGTCAATCACCCCTCCACTTT.

DNA for the CDR3: TGCGCCAGCAGCTTGGGCCCGGGTGGGGGCTTGACAGATACGCAGTATTTT. Translated: CASSLGPGGGLTDTQYF. V gene TRBV5-1 combines with J gene TRBJ2-3, with D possibly TRBD1 on 6 matching bases. CDR3 length equals 17 residues. V shed 0 bases and J shed 3 bases, with 17 bases lying between them. Germline V gene data show CDR1 as SGHRS and CDR2 as YFSETQ. The whole variable domain, filled in from reference TRBV5-1 and TRBJ2-3, reads KAGVTQTPRYLIKTRGQQVTLSCSPISGHRSVSWYQQTPGQGLQFLFEYFSETQRNKGNFPGRFSGRQFSNSRSEMNVSTLELGDSALYLCASSLGPGGGLTDTQYFGPGTRLTVL.

V and J are TRBV27 and TRBJ2-7; 10 bases fit TRBD1. The germline V gene has CDR1 MNHEY and CDR2 SMNVEV (reference sequence). Trimming at V came to 5 bases and at J to 2 bases, leaving 9 bases not matched to a gene. This CDR3 is built from 16 residues. In DNA, the CDR3 is TGTGCCAGCAGTCTCCTCCGACAGGGGGCACCCTACGAGCAGTACTTC. It codes for CASSLLRQGAPYEQYF.

The chain employs TRBV6-1 and TRBJ2-6; D gene unclear. Germline loops: CDR1 MNHNS, CDR2 SASEGT. Trimming shortened V by 1 base and J by 1 base, and 5 bases separated the two germline ends. The CDR3 has 15 residues. CDR3 sequence (DNA): TGTGCCAGCAGTGAAGGGGCGTCTGGGGCCAACGTCCTGACTTTC. Its translation is CASSEGASGANVLTF.

The V gene is TRBV6-5, the J gene TRBJ1-5, with 8 bases aligning to TRBD1. Germline lookup yields CDR1 MNHEY and CDR2 SVGAGI. V was clipped by 8 bases and J by 5 bases; unmatched bases: 11. The CDR3 covers 15 residues. The CDR3 loop reads CASQAGDRGYQPQHF. In DNA form, the CDR3 reads TGTGCCAGCCAAGCGGGCGACAGGGGATATCAGCCCCAGCATTTT.

This rearrangement joins TRBV30 to TRBJ1-2; no clear D. V was trimmed by 2 bases and J by 5 bases, leaving 15 bases between them. The germline CDR1 and CDR2 sequences are GTSNPN and SVGIG (reference sequence). The CDR3 is 14 amino acids. CDR3 coding DNA: TGTGCCTGGAGTCGTGTATCCCGGGGTTATGGCTACACCTTC. Its protein product is CAWSRVSRGYGYTF.

The chain employs TRBV30 and TRBJ1-4; D unclear. Trimming shortened V by 3 bases and J by 8 bases, and 13 bases separated the two germline ends. The germline V gene has CDR1 GTSNPN and CDR2 SVGIG (reference sequence). There are 13 residues in the CDR3. CDR3 amino acids: CAWSLIRGEKLFF. CDR3 nucleotide sequence: TGTGCCTGGAGCCTCATAAGAGGCGAAAAACTGTTTTTT.

The V gene is TRBV5-8, the J gene TRBJ1-5; D call uncertain. There are 15 residues in the CDR3. V lost 0 bases and J lost 4, with 11 bases in between. CDR1 and CDR2 (germline): SGHTS, YDEGEE. The CDR3 nucleotides read TGTGCCAGCAGCTTGGATGGAGCTCGTAATCAGCCCCAGCATTTT. Its protein product is CASSLDGARNQPQHF.

The chain employs TRBV7-2 and TRBJ1-1; 8 nucleotides line up with TRBD1. The V segment lost 8 bases and the J segment 1 base; nucleotides outside the gene matches: 3. Germline CDR1 SGHTA, CDR2 FQGNSA. This CDR3 region has 13 residues. The CDR3 DNA is TGTGCCAGCGGGGGACAGGCGAACACTGAAGCTTTCTTT. This sequence encodes CASGGQANTEAFF.

Written as DNA, the CDR3 is TGTGCCAGCAGTGGCAGGCAGGGAGGTCAGCCCCAGCATTTT. Translated: CASSGRQGGQPQHF. The genes are TRBV6-1 and TRBJ1-5, with D tentatively TRBD1 (5 bases). Trimming removed 4 bases at V and 6 bases at J, with 13 bases between. Germline V gene lookup returns CDR1 MNHNS and CDR2 SASEGT. The length of the CDR3 is 14 residues.

This chain joins TRBV7-2 and TRBJ2-5; 7 bases line up with TRBD2. The CDR3 totals 14 residues. Germline V gene sequence: CDR1 SGHTA, CDR2 FQGNSA. Trimming at V came to 1 base and at J to 7 bases, leaving 6 bases not matched to a gene. The CDR3 bases are TGTGCCAGCAGCTTAGAACTAGCGACGGGGACCCAGTACTTC. Its protein is CASSLELATGTQYF.

This chain connects TRBV7-2 to TRBJ2-1, with TRBD2 matching 10 bases. This CDR3 spans 15 amino acids. Trimming took 6 bases from V and 4 from J; bases not matched to a gene: 6. The germline V gene encodes CDR1 SGHTA and CDR2 FQGNSA. CDR3 region: CASRIGTSAYNEQFF. CDR3 nucleotides: TGTGCCAGCAGGATCGGGACTAGCGCTTACAATGAGCAGTTCTTC.

This chain links TRBV2 with TRBJ2-3; a weak D match, TRBD2 (5 bases). This CDR3 is 14 amino acids long. Germline values: CDR1 SNHLY, CDR2 FYNNEI. The V end lost 0 bases, the J end lost 4 bases, and 8 bases lay between the germline ends. In nucleotides, the CDR3 is TGTGCCAGCAGTGAAGCAAGGCGGGCAGATACGCAGTATTTT. It codes for CASSEARRADTQYF.

The J gene is TRBJ1-2, the V gene TRBV28; 9 bases agree with TRBD1. Germline CDR1 MDHEN, CDR2 SYDVKM. There are 15 residues in the CDR3. With 5 bases clipped from V and 4 bases from J, the junction kept 8 bases outside the gene matches. As DNA, the CDR3 is TGTGCCAGCAGTCCCATGACAGGGGGTCTCTATGGCTACACCTTC. Residues: CASSPMTGGLYGYTF.

The chain links TRBV4-3 to TRBJ2-5, with D possibly TRBD1 on 5 matching bases. The CDR3 consists of 13 residues. From germline, CDR1 is LGHNA and CDR2 YSLEER. The V end lost 1 base, the J end lost 9 bases, and 12 bases lay between the germline ends. CDR3 sequence: CASSQAAGPAQYF. The CDR3 nucleotides are TGCGCCAGCAGCCAAGCGGCAGGGCCGGCCCAGTACTTC.